A single sample gave rise to the 9 T cell receptor beta chains below, sequenced in a study of blood T cell repertoires in COVID-19. Here immunoSEQ multiplex PCR was the method, and the copy in TCRdb shows in-frame clones only, minus some. This repertoire shows 60,000 or so clones, around 80% found once; its top ten account for around 21%. The specimen sequenced was peripheral blood. These receptors all stem from a man younger than 45 with COVID-19, enrolled during active disease.

The rearrangement uses TRBV3-1 (or the pseudogene TRBV3-2) and TRBJ2-2; weak D call: TRBD2 (6 bases). CDR1 is LGHDT, CDR2 YNNKEL, per germline (reference sequence). The CDR3 loop spans 17 amino acids. Trimming removed 2 bases at V and 3 bases at J, with 16 bases between. For the CDR3, the DNA is TGTGCCAGCAGCCAATTTCCGATCGGGGAGGACACCGGGGAGCTGTTTTTT. This sequence encodes CASSQFPIGEDTGELFF.

This chain uses TRBV28 with TRBJ1-2, with 7 bases identical to TRBD1. The CDR3 has 14 amino acids. V was pared by 6 bases and J by 5 bases, with 9 bases of the junction left unmatched. Germline CDR1 MDHEN, CDR2 SYDVKM. This chain's CDR3 is CASRAWGTAYGYTF. The CDR3 DNA sequence: TGTGCCAGCAGAGCTTGGGGGACAGCTTATGGCTACACCTTC.

V gene TRBV6-1 combines with J gene TRBJ2-5; 11 nucleotides align to TRBD2. The CDR3 spans 15 residues. CDR1 and CDR2 (germline): MNHNS, SASEGT. The junction had 4 bases not matched to a gene; V was cut back by 2 bases and J by 5 bases. The CDR3 region is CASSESTSGAETQYF. The CDR3 nucleotides are TGTGCCAGCAGTGAATCGACTAGCGGGGCTGAGACCCAGTACTTC.

This clone occurred once. The V call is TRBV19, the J call TRBJ2-3; tentative D call: TRBD2 (6 bases). The germline V gene encodes CDR1 LNHDA and CDR2 SQIVND (reference sequence). The germline V and J ends were trimmed by 7 bases and 0 bases, with 8 bases remaining between them. This CDR3 has 13 residues. CDR3 sequence (DNA): TGTGCCAGTAACCGGGGGAGCACAGATACGCAGTATTTT. It codes for CASNRGSTDTQYF.

V usage is TRBV7-9 and J usage is TRBJ2-7; tentatively, D is TRBD1 (6 bases). Trimming left V 1 base short and J 6 bases short, with 7 bases between. The CDR3 extends over 12 amino acids. Per germline, CDR1 SEHNR and CDR2 FQNEAQ (reference sequence). CDR3 residues: CASSLGTAEQYF. CDR3 coding DNA: TGTGCCAGCAGCTTAGGGACAGCCGAGCAGTACTTC.

V is TRBV6-2 or TRBV6-3 and J is TRBJ2-7; possible D gene TRBD2, 7 bases. The CDR3 is 14 amino acids. The V and J ends lost 7 bases and 5 bases respectively, with 18 bases between them. Germline CDR1 MNHEY, CDR2 SVGEGT. CDR3 sequence: CASTPTTGGNEQYF. The CDR3 coding sequence is TGTGCCAGCACCCCTACTACGGGGGGCAACGAGCAGTACTTC.

The CDR3: CATSKPGLVKNTIYF. CDR3 bases: TGTGCCACCAGCAAACCGGGACTAGTGAAAAACACCATATATTTT. This chain connects TRBV15 to TRBJ1-3, with D perhaps TRBD1 (5 bases). The V end lost 4 bases, the J end lost 6 bases, and 16 bases lay between the germline ends. The CDR3 has 15 residues. Germline V gene sequence: CDR1 LNHNV, CDR2 YYDKDF (reference sequence).

This clone showed up just once. CDR3 amino acids: CAWRSTGRDRGTYEQYF. For the CDR3, the DNA is TGTGCCTGGAGGTCGACGGGGAGGGACAGGGGAACCTACGAGCAGTACTTC. V and J are TRBV30 and TRBJ2-7; 10 positions agree with TRBD1. The CDR3 consists of 17 residues. Trimming removed 3 bases from V and 2 bases from J; junction bases left unmatched: 13. In germline, CDR1 is GTSNPN, CDR2 SVGIG (reference sequence). The entire variable domain, with the rest obtained from reference TRBV30 and TRBJ2-7, is as follows: SQTIHQWPATLVQPVGSPLSLECTVEGTSNPNLYWYRQAAGRGLQLLFYSVGIGQISSEVPQNLSASRPQDRQFILSSKKLLLSDSGFYLCAWRSTGRDRGTYEQYFGPGTRLTVT.

This chain connects TRBV28 to TRBJ2-1, with 9 bases aligning to TRBD2. Per the germline V gene, CDR1 is MDHEN and CDR2 is SYDVKM. V lost 6 bases to trimming and J lost 6 bases; unmatched junction nucleotides: 9. This CDR3 is 15 amino acids long. The CDR3: CASSLVGAGGNEQFF. The CDR3 DNA reads as TGTGCCAGCAGCTTAGTAGGAGCGGGAGGCAATGAGCAGTTCTTC.